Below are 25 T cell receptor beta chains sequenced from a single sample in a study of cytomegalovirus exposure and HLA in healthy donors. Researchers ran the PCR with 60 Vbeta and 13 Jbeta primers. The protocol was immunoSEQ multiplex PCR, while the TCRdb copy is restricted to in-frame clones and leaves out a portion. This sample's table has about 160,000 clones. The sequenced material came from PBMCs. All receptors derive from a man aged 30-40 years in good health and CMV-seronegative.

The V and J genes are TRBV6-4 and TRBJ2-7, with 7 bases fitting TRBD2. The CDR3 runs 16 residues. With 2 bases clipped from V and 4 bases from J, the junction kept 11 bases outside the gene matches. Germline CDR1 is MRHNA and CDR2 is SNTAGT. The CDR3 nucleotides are TGTGCCAGCAGTGACCAATGGGAGGGATGGACATACGAGCAGTACTTC. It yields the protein CASSDQWEGWTYEQYF.

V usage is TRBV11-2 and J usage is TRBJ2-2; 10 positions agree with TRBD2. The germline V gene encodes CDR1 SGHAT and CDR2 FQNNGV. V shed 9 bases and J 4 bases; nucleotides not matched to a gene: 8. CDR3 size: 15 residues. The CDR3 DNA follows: TGTGCCAGTCCGAGCGGGAGGGTTAGCACCGGGGAGCTGTTTTTT. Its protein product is CASPSGRVSTGELFF.

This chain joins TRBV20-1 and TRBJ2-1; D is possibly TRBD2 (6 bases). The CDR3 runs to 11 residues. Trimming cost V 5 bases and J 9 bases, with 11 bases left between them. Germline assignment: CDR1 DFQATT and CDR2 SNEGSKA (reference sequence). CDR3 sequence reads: CSAPLGGEQFF. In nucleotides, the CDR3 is TGCAGTGCTCCCCTGGGGGGTGAGCAGTTCTTC.

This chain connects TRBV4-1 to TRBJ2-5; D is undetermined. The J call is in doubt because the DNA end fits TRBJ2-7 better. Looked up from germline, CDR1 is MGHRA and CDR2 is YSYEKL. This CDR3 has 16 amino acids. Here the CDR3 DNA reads TGCGCCAGCAGCCAAGGCCCAGCCCAGGCAACCTACGAGCAGTACTTC. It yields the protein CASSQGPAQATYEQYF.

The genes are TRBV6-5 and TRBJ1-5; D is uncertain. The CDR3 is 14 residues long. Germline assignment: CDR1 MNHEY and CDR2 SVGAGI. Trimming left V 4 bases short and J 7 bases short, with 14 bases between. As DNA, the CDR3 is TGTGCCAGCAGTTTCAACGACCCGCGGCAGCCCCAGCATTTT. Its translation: CASSFNDPRQPQHF.

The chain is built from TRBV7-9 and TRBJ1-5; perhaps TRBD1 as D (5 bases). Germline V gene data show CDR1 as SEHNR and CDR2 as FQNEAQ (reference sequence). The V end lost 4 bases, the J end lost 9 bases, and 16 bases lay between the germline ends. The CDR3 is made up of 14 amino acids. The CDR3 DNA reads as TGTGCCAGCAGCTCGTCGGGGCCCGGGGGGCCCCAGCATTTT. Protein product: CASSSSGPGGPQHF. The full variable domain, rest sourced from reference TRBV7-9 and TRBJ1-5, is DTGVSQNPRHKITKRGQNVTFRCDPISEHNRLYWYRQTLGQGPEFLTYFQNEAQLEKSRLLSDRFSAERPKGSFSTLEIQRTEQGDSAMYLCASSSSGPGGPQHFGDGTRLSIL.

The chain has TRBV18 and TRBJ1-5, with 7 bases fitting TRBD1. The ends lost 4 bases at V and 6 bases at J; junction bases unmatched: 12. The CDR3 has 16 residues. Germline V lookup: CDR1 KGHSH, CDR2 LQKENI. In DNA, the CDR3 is TGTGCCAGCTCACTGAGACAGGGAGTATCGGGTCAGCCCCAGCATTTT. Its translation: CASSLRQGVSGQPQHF.

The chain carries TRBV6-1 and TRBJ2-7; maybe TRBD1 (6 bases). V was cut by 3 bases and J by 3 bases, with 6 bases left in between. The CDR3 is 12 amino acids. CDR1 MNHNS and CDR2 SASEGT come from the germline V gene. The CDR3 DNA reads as TGTGCCAGCAGTGACAGGGGCTACGAGCAGTACTTC. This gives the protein CASSDRGYEQYF.

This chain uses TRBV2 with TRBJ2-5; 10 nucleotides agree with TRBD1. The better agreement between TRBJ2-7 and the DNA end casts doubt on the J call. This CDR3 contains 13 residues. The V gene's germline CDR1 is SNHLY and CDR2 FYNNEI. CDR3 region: CASSADRGSEQYF. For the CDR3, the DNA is TGTGCCAGCAGTGCGGACAGGGGGTCCGAGCAGTACTTC.

In nucleotides, the CDR3 is TGTGCCAGCAAACCCTCGACATCCTACAATGAGCAGTTCTTC. This translates into CASKPSTSYNEQFF. The rearrangement uses TRBV7-2 and TRBJ2-1; D remains ambiguous. The CDR3 contains 14 residues. Germline loops: CDR1 SGHTA, CDR2 FQGNSA. V lost 7 bases and J 1 base, leaving 11 bases between the germline ends.

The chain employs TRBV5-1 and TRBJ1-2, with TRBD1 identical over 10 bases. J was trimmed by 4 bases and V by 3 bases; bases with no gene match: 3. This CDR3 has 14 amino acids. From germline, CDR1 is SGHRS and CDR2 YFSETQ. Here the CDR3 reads CASSSGQGPYGYTF. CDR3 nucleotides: TGCGCCAGCAGCTCGGGACAGGGGCCCTATGGCTACACCTTC.

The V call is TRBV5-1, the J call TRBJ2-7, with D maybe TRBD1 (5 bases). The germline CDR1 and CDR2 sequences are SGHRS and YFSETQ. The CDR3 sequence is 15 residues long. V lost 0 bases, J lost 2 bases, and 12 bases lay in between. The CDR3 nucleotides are TGCGCCAGCAGCTTGGATCCGGACATTCCCTACGAGCAGTACTTC. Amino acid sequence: CASSLDPDIPYEQYF. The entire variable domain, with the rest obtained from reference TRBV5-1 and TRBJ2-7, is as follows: KAGVTQTPRYLIKTRGQQVTLSCSPISGHRSVSWYQQTPGQGLQFLFEYFSETQRNKGNFPGRFSGRQFSNSRSEMNVSTLELGDSALYLCASSLDPDIPYEQYFGPGTRLTVT.

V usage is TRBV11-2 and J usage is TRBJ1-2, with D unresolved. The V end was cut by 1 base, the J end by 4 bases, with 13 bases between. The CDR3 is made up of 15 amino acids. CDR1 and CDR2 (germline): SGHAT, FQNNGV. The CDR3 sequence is CASSLAPAGLYGYTF. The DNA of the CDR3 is TGTGCCAGCAGCTTAGCTCCGGCGGGCCTCTATGGCTACACCTTC.

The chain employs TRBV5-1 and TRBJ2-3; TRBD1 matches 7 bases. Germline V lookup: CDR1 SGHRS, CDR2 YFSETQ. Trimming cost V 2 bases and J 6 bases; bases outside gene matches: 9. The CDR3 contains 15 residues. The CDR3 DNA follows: TGCGCCAGCAGCTTAACTGGACAGGTGCGCGATACGCAGTATTTT. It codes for CASSLTGQVRDTQYF.

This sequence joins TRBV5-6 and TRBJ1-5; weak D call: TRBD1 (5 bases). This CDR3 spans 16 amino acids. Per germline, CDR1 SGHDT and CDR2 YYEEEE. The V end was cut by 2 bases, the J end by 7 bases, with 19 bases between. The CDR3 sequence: CASSLGGAGGAQPQHF. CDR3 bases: TGTGCCAGCAGCTTAGGTGGAGCGGGAGGGGCACAGCCCCAGCATTTT.

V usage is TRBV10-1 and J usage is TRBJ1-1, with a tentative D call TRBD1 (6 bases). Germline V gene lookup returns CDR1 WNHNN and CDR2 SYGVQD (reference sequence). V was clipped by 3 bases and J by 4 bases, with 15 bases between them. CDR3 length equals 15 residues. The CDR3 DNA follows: TGCGCCAGCAGTGATCCCAGGGGAATCGGCACTGAAGCTTTCTTT. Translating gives CASSDPRGIGTEAFF.

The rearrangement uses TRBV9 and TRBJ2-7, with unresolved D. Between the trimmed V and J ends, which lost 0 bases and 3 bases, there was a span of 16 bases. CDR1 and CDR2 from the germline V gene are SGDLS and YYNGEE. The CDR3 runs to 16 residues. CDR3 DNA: TGTGCCAGCAGCGTAGGTCGGCAGGCTCCGAACTACGAGCAGTACTTC. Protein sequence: CASSVGRQAPNYEQYF.

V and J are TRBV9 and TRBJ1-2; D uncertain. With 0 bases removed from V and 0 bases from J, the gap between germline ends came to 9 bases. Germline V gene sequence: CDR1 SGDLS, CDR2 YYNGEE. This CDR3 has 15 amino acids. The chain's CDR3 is CASSVGAQANYGYTF. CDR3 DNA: TGTGCCAGCAGCGTAGGGGCGCAAGCTAACTATGGCTACACCTTC.

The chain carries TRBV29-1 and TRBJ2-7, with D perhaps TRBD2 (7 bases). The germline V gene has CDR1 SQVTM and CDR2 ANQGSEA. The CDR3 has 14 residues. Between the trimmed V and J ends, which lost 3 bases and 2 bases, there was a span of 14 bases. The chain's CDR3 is CSVDGVGGAYEQYF. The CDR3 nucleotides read TGCAGCGTTGATGGTGTAGGGGGGGCCTACGAGCAGTACTTC.

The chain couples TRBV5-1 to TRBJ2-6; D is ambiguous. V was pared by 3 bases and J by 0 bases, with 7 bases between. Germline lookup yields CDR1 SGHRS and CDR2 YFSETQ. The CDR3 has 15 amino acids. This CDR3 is CASSSRYSGANVLTF. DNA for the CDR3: TGCGCCAGCAGCTCGAGATACTCTGGGGCCAACGTCCTGACTTTC.

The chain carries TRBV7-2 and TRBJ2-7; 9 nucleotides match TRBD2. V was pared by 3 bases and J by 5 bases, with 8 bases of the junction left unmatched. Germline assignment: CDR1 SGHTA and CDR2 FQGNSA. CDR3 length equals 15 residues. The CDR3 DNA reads TGTGCCAGCAGCTTGGGCGGGAGGGCCTACCACGAGCAGTACTTC. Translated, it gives CASSLGGRAYHEQYF.

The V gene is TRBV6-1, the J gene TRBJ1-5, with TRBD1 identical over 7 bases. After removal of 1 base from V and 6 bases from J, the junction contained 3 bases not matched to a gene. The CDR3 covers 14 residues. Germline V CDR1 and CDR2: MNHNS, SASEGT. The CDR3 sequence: CASSEGQGIQPQHF. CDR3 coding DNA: TGTGCCAGCAGTGAAGGACAGGGAATTCAGCCCCAGCATTTT.

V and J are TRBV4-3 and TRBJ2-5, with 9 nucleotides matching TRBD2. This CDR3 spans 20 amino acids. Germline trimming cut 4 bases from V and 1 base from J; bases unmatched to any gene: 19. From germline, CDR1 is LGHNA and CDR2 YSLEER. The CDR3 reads CASSPWTAAGGPPTQETQYF. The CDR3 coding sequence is TGCGCCAGCAGCCCCTGGACGGCAGCGGGAGGTCCGCCCACCCAAGAGACCCAGTACTTC.

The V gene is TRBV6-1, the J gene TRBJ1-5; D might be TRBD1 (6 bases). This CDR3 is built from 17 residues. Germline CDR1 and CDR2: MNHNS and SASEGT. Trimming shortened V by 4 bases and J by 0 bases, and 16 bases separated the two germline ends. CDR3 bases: TGTGCCAGCAGTGGTACAGGGTTGCCGTATAGCAATCAGCCCCAGCATTTT. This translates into CASSGTGLPYSNQPQHF.

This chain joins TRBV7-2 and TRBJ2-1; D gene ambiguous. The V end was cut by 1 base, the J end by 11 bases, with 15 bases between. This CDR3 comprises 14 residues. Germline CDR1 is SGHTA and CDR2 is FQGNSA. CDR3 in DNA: TGTGCCAGCAGCTTAGTCGGTGCCCCTTCTAAGCAGTTCTTC. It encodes CASSLVGAPSKQFF.